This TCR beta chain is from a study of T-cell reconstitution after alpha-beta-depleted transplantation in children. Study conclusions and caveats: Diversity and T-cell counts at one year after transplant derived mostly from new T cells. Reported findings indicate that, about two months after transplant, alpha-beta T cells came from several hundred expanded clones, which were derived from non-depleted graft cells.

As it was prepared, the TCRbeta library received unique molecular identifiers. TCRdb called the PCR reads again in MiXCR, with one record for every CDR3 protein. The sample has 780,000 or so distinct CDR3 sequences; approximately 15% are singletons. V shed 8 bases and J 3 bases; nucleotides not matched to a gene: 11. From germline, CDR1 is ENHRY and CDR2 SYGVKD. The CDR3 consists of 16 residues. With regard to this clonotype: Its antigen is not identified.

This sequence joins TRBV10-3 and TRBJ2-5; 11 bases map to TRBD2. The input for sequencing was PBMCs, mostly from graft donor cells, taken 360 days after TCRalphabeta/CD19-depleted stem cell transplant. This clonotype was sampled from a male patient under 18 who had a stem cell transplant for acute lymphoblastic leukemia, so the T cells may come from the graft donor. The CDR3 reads CAIEPSGRRGKETQYF. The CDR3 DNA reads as TGTGCCATCGAGCCTAGCGGGAGGAGGGGGAAAGAGACCCAGTACTTC.